This is a list of T cell receptor beta chains from one sample in a study of shared clonotypes between healthy human individuals. Method: immunoSEQ multiplex PCR; TCRdb's copy keeps in-frame clones and lacks some. The sample records 1.4 million to 1.5 million clones, roughly 96% being singletons. The sample was naive CD4+ T cells sorted from blood. These TCRs come from a man aged 30-40 years in good health. The CDR3 runs from the conserved cysteine through the conserved F or W. D genes are given only for firm matches. Rows may omit the clone size; those that give it use once, few, many or a size class.

clone_size	j_call	d_call	cdr3_length	v_call	cdr3_nt	cdr3_aa
NA	TRBJ2-3	NA	13	TRBV6-1	TGTGCCAGCAGTGAAGCCGGAACAGATACGCAGTATTTT	CASSEAGTDTQYF
NA	TRBJ2-3	TRBD1	15	TRBV6-1	TGTGCCAGCAGTGCCTCCGGGACAGGGGCTGATACGCAGTATTTT	CASSASGTGADTQYF
once	TRBJ2-7	TRBD2	13	TRBV28	TGTGCCAGCAGTTTCGGGCCGGGGGGGGAGCAGTACTTC	CASSFGPGGEQYF
NA	TRBJ2-6	TRBD2	20	TRBV4-1	TGCGCCAGCAGCAGCCGGGGGGAGGGGAGCATCAACTCTGGGGCCAACGTCCTGACTTTC	CASSSRGEGSINSGANVLTF
NA	TRBJ2-1	NA	15	TRBV6-5	TGTGCCAGCGGGTTCGTTCCGATAATAATTAATGAGCAGTTCTTC	CASGFVPIIINEQFF
NA	TRBJ2-7	TRBD2	16	TRBV5-8	TGTGCCAGCAGCTTGGATAGGACAGCAGCGGGGGACGAGCAGTACTTC	CASSLDRTAAGDEQYF
NA	TRBJ2-1	NA	13	TRBV29-1	TGCAGCGTTCCTAGGGGATCCTACAATGAGCAGTTCTTC	CSVPRGSYNEQFF
NA	TRBJ2-2	TRBD2	19	TRBV5-1	TGCGCCAGCAGCATGTCGACTAGCGTCCAACTCGCGAACACCGGGGAGCTGTTTTTT	CASSMSTSVQLANTGELFF
NA	TRBJ2-1	NA	16	TRBV9	TGTGCCAGCAGCGTAGCCCCGCACCCCTCTTTGAATGAGCAGTTCTTC	CASSVAPHPSLNEQFF
NA	TRBJ1-5	TRBD1	17	TRBV19	TGTGCCAGTAGTATAAGGGGGGGGACAGGAATTCGTCAGCCCCAGCATTTT	CASSIRGGTGIRQPQHF
NA	TRBJ2-3	TRBD2	17	TRBV28	TGTGCCAGCAGTTCGGATCTAGCGGGAGGAGGGACAGATACGCAGTATTTT	CASSSDLAGGGTDTQYF
NA	TRBJ2-1	TRBD2	18	TRBV9	TGTGCCAGCAGCGTAGATACGGCGGGAGGGAGCTCCTACAATGAGCAGTTCTTC	CASSVDTAGGSSYNEQFF
NA	TRBJ2-5	TRBD1	14	TRBV7-3	TGTGCCAGCAGCCCGGGACAGCGCCAAGAGACCCAGTACTTC	CASSPGQRQETQYF
NA	TRBJ2-5	NA	14	TRBV25-1	TGTGCCAGCAGTGTCCAGGGACAAAGTGAGACCCAGTACTTC	CASSVQGQSETQYF
NA	TRBJ2-5	NA	15	TRBV7-9	TGTGCCGGAATGACAAGCAGAGGGGGGCAAGAGACCCAGTACTTC	CAGMTSRGGQETQYF
NA	TRBJ2-3	TRBD2	18	TRBV15	TGTGCCACCAGCAGAGATCAAGGACTAGCGAGACCCGGGGATACGCAGTATTTT	CATSRDQGLARPGDTQYF
NA	TRBJ1-1	TRBD1	17	TRBV7-9	TGTGCCAGCAGCCACCGTAGGACAGGGGGATATGGTACTGAAGCTTTCTTT	CASSHRRTGGYGTEAFF
NA	TRBJ1-1	TRBD1	16	TRBV2	TGTGCCAGCCCGCCTCAAGGGGGCCCCCGGCCACTGAAAGCTTTCTTT	CASPPQGGPRPLKAFF
NA	TRBJ2-6	TRBD2	19	TRBV27	TGTGCCAGCAAGAGGGCTAGCGGGAGACCCCGTTCTGGGGCCAACGTCCTGACTTTC	CASKRASGRPRSGANVLTF
NA	TRBJ2-1	TRBD1	15	TRBV9	TGTGCCAGCAGCGGACAGGGGGCAACCTACAATGAGCAGTTCTTC	CASSGQGATYNEQFF
NA	TRBJ2-1	NA	16	TRBV7-3	TGTGCCAGCAGCTTAACTCCTAGCGTGGAGTACAATGAGCAGTTCTTC	CASSLTPSVEYNEQFF
NA	TRBJ2-3	NA	15	TRBV6-6	TGTGCCAGCAGTTCCGAGCGGAGGCCCACAGATACGCAGTATTTT	CASSSERRPTDTQYF
NA	TRBJ1-4	NA	14	TRBV9	TGTGCCAGCAGCGGGAGTTTAATCGCTGAAAAACTGTTTTTT	CASSGSLIAEKLFF
NA	TRBJ2-3	NA	17	TRBV4-1	TGCGCCAGCAGCCATCAAAGAACTAGGATTGTCACAGATACGCAGTATTTT	CASSHQRTRIVTDTQYF
NA	TRBJ2-1	NA	14	TRBV2	TGTGCCAGCAGTGGCGGGACCAATGGCAATGAGCAGTTCTTC	CASSGGTNGNEQFF
NA	TRBJ1-3	NA	15	TRBV7-2	TGTGCCAGCAGCTTAATCCCGAACTCTGGAAACACCATATATTTT	CASSLIPNSGNTIYF
NA	TRBJ2-2	TRBD1	18	TRBV19	TGTGCCAGTAGTACCTATCCAGGGGGCCCTAGAGGGACCGGGGAGCTGTTTTTT	CASSTYPGGPRGTGELFF
NA	TRBJ2-2	TRBD1	15	TRBV7-9	TGTGCCAGCAGCTTAGCACAGGGGGGTACCGGGGAGCTGTTTTTT	CASSLAQGGTGELFF
NA	TRBJ2-2	NA	16	TRBV7-2	TGTGCCAGCAGCTTAAGGACAGCTTTGAACACCGGGGAGCTGTTTTTT	CASSLRTALNTGELFF
NA	TRBJ1-3	NA	18	TRBV18	TGTGCCAGCTCACAGCGGGGTGGGGACCTACGCTCTGGAAACACCATATATTTT	CASSQRGGDLRSGNTIYF
NA	TRBJ2-1	NA	17	TRBV5-4	TGTGCCAGCAGCGGACCCCGGGGAGTCCTTCCCTACAATGAGCAGTTCTTC	CASSGPRGVLPYNEQFF
NA	TRBJ1-1	NA	12	TRBV6-1	TGTGCCAGCATTAGTCGTCTTTGGGAAGCTTTCTTT	CASISRLWEAFF
NA	TRBJ2-7	TRBD2	14	TRBV14	TGTGCCAGCAGTCCTGGACTAGCGGGCTACGAGCAGTACTTC	CASSPGLAGYEQYF
NA	TRBJ2-7	TRBD1	13	TRBV6-5	TGTGCCACCCGGACAGGCGGTATCCTCGAGCAGTACTTC	CATRTGGILEQYF
NA	TRBJ2-7	NA	15	TRBV6-5	TGTGCCAGCAGTTACGGCCCTGGACGACGGGGGGAGCAGTACTTC	CASSYGPGRRGEQYF
NA	TRBJ2-7	NA	13	TRBV7-8	TGTGCCAGCAGCTTGGGACGACAGTACGAGCAGTACTTC	CASSLGRQYEQYF